This T cell receptor (beta chain) emerged from a study of shared clonotypes between healthy human individuals. Per germline, CDR1 LGHNA and CDR2 YSLEER. V lost 0 bases and J lost 9, with 18 bases in between. CDR3 length: 15 amino acids. It was CD45RO-negative cells, positively selected for CCR7, that made up naive CD8 cells, with terminally differentiated effector memory CD45RA+ cells excluded. Profiling relied on immunoSEQ multiplex PCR, and the TCRdb table lists in-frame clones only, not all of them. The sample contains 1.5 million to 2.5 million clones, roughly 94% of which appear only once. Overall study findings and caveats: It was the few donors that limited the genetic and exposure-history diversity represented. Clonotype sharing among donors, it was expected, would be affected by sequencing depth.

On this clone itself: Its antigen is undetermined.

The chain is built from TRBV4-3 and TRBJ2-7; the D gene is possibly TRBD2 (7 bases). The receptor's source is a man aged 18-30 years in good health. Sequencing used naive CD8+ T cells sorted from blood. The DNA for the CDR3 is TGCGCCAGCAGCCAAGATCCCCTCGGGGGGCTCGGGCAGTACTTC. Its protein is CASSQDPLGGLGQYF.